This T cell receptor beta chain is drawn from a study of blood T cell repertoires in COVID-19. The CDR3 length is 18 residues. The V and J ends lost 5 bases and 0 bases, in that order; junction bases with no gene match: 7. CDR1 is SGHAT, CDR2 FQNNGV, per germline. Data came from immunoSEQ multiplex PCR; TCRdb stores just in-frame clones and leaves some out. The top ten hold over 15% of the sample, which has fewer than 150,000 clones, 75% to 85% seen once. This clone was seen just once. This TCR derives from a man at least 80 years old with acute or convalescent COVID-19. This chain connects TRBV11-2 to TRBJ2-3; 14 bases align to TRBD2. What was sequenced was peripheral blood. In DNA, the CDR3 is TGTGCCAGCAGCCCGGGACTAGCGGGGGACCATAGCACAGATACGCAGTATTTT. Translating it yields CASSPGLAGDHSTDTQYF.